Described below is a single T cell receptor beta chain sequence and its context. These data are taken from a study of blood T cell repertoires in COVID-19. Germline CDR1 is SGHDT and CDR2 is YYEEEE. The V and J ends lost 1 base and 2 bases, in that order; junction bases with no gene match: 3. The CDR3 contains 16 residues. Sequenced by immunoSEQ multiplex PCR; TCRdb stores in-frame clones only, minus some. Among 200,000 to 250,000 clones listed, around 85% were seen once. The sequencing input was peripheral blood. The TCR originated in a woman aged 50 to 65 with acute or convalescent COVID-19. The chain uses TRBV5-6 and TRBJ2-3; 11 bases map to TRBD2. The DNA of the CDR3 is TGTGCCAGCAGCTTGACTAGCGGGAGTTTCACAGATACGCAGTATTTT. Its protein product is CASSLTSGSFTDTQYF.